Following are 4 T cell receptor beta chains from one sample sequenced in a study of T cell repertoires in cytomegalovirus infection. The antigens these receptors bind are not known. TCRdb fed the reads into MiXCR, producing one record per CDR3 protein. Of 700,000 to 850,000 distinct CDR3 sequences listed, about 33% are singletons. Specimen: cultured CD8+ T cells from PBMCs, collected from culture after CMV antigen stimulation. Every receptor here comes from a human donor in good health (CMV status not recorded). Some clones in this sample may be carry-over from other donors' samples.

V is TRBV7-3 and J is TRBJ2-2; D call uncertain. V lost 0 bases, J lost 0 bases, and 11 bases lay in between. This CDR3 has 17 amino acids. Germline V lookup: CDR1 SGHTA, CDR2 FQGTGA. For the CDR3, the DNA is TGTGCCAGCAGCTTAACGGGTACAGTCCCGAACACCGGGGAGCTGTTTTTT. It is translated as CASSLTGTVPNTGELFF. Based on the CDR3 plus reference TRBV7-3 and TRBJ2-2, the full variable domain is GAGVSQTPSNKVTEKGKYVELRCDPISGHTALYWYRQSLGQGPEFLIYFQGTGAADDSGLPNDRFFAVRPEGSVSTLKIQRTERGDSAVYLCASSLTGTVPNTGELFFGEGSRLTVL.

The CDR3 loop is CASSLAKDGSSYEQYF. The CDR3 nucleotides are TGTGCCAGCAGCTTAGCCAAGGACGGAAGCTCCTACGAGCAGTACTTC. The chain combines TRBV7-6 with TRBJ2-7; D is ambiguous. Germline-derived CDR1 and CDR2 are SGHVS and FNYEAQ. With 0 bases removed from V and 0 bases from J, the gap between germline ends came to 12 bases. The CDR3 runs 16 residues.

The rearrangement links TRBV7-9 to TRBJ1-1, with a tentative D call TRBD1 (6 bases). The CDR3 totals 13 residues. CDR1 SEHNR and CDR2 FQNEAQ come from the germline V gene (reference sequence). V lost 5 bases to trimming and J lost 6 bases, with 13 bases between them. CDR3 coding DNA: TGTGCCAGCAGCCCCGAGACAGGAGCTGAAGCTTTCTTT. As protein: CASSPETGAEAFF.

This clonotype is a singleton in its sample. The chain recombines TRBV19 with TRBJ2-7; maybe TRBD1 (6 bases). Germline V CDR1 and CDR2: LNHDA, SQIVND (reference sequence). This CDR3 is 15 amino acids long. CDR3 protein: CASSIAAGQSYVQYV. CDR3 nucleotide sequence: TGTGCCAGTAGTATAGCAGCCGGACAGAGCTACGTGCAGTACGTC.